Presented here are 6 T cell receptor beta chains from one specimen sequenced in a study of vaccination effects on CD4 cells after COVID-19. Viral peptide pools were used in the ViraFEST assay to expand antigen-specific CD4+ T cells, and sequencing came afterward. Between days 9 and 10 of culture, CD4+ T cells were separated out. All participants had two doses of either the BNT162b2 or mRNA-1273 vaccine. Method: immunoSEQ multiplex PCR; TCRdb's copy keeps in-frame clones and lacks some. Of roughly 13,000 clones listed, about two thirds are singletons. For these receptors, no antigen is known. Source: CD4+ T cells from PBMCs cultured with SARS-CoV-2 spike peptides, taken after COVID-19 vaccination. The receptors were sampled from a human donor who received a COVID-19 vaccine.

This clone was seen more than once but under ten times. J is TRBJ1-5 and V is TRBV27, with no clear D. Looked up from germline, CDR1 is MNHEY and CDR2 is SMNVEV (reference sequence). With 8 bases removed from V and 3 bases from J, the gap between germline ends came to 11 bases. The CDR3 runs to 13 residues. For the CDR3, the DNA is TGTGCCAGCTCAACCAGGTACAATCAGCCCCAGCATTTT. Its protein product is CASSTRYNQPQHF.

The V gene is TRBV7-2, the J gene TRBJ1-1; D gene uncertain. CDR3 length: 15 residues. In germline, CDR1 is SGHTA, CDR2 FQGNSA. V lost 3 bases, J lost 3 bases, and 14 bases lay in between. CDR3 in DNA: TGTGCCAGCAGCTTGGGCCAAAATCTCGACACTGAAGCTTTCTTT. Translating it yields CASSLGQNLDTEAFF.

This rearrangement joins TRBV2 to TRBJ1-2; no definite D call. Trimming shortened V by 4 bases and J by 3 bases, and 6 bases separated the two germline ends. This CDR3 region has 12 residues. Germline CDR1 SNHLY, CDR2 FYNNEI. The CDR3 bases are TGTGCCAGCAGTGTCCGGGACTATGGCTACACCTTC. Protein product: CASSVRDYGYTF.

The chain couples TRBV29-1 to TRBJ1-5, with 8 bases identical to TRBD1. V shed 5 bases and J 3 bases; nucleotides not matched to a gene: 12. The CDR3 runs 16 residues. Germline CDR1 SQVTM, CDR2 ANQGSEA. The CDR3 loop reads CSVLTGTGGLNQPQHF. The CDR3, as DNA: TGCAGCGTTCTGACCGGGACAGGAGGACTCAATCAGCCCCAGCATTTT.

This rearrangement joins TRBV14 to TRBJ2-7; TRBD1 matches 7 bases. After removal of 0 bases from V and 2 bases from J, the junction contained 7 bases not matched to a gene. The CDR3 is 16 residues long. Germline CDR1 SGHDN, CDR2 FVKESK. The CDR3 spells CASSQDTGTDTYEQYF. CDR3 coding DNA: TGTGCCAGCAGCCAAGATACCGGGACAGACACCTACGAGCAGTACTTC.

The chain combines TRBV2 with TRBJ1-6; TRBD1 matches 11 bases. The trim removed 6 bases at V and 7 bases at J, leaving 8 bases unmatched. The CDR3 runs 16 residues. From germline, CDR1 is SNHLY and CDR2 FYNNEI. This chain's CDR3 is CASRGTGGLRNSPLHF. CDR3 bases: TGTGCCAGCAGGGGGACAGGGGGTTTGAGGAATTCACCCCTCCACTTT.